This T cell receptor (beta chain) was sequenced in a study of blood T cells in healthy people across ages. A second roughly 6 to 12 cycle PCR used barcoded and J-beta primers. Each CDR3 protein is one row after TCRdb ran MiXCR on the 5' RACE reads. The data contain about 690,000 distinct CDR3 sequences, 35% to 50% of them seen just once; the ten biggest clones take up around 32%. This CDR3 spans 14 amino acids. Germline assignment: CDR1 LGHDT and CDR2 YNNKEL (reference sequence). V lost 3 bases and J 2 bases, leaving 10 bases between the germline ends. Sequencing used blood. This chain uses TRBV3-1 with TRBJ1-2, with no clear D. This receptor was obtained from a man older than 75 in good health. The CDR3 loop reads CASSHGRVNYGYTF. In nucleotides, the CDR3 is TGTGCCAGCAGCCACGGTCGGGTGAACTATGGCTACACCTTC.